This T cell receptor (beta chain) comes out of a study of cytomegalovirus exposure and HLA in healthy donors. Study results and caveats: More clonal expansion characterized HLA-associated TCR beta chains than equally common others in a later analysis. Versus the approximately 700-donor mean, an Asian-associated ancestry cluster reportedly showed fewer N-insertions in a later analysis.

Note on this clone: Its antigen remains unidentified.

The CDR3 is made up of 14 amino acids. With V trimmed by 4 bases and J by 9 bases, 10 bases remained unmatched. Germline loops: CDR1 SGHRS, CDR2 YFSETQ. The PCR ran on 60 Vbeta and 13 Jbeta primers. Measured with immunoSEQ multiplex PCR; TCRdb has only the in-frame clones, and not every one. The table has about 150,000 clones, around 80% seen once. The sample comprised PBMCs. This chain links TRBV5-1 with TRBJ2-4; TRBD1 agrees at 7 bases. The sequence was obtained from a male donor in good health and CMV-seropositive. CDR3 in DNA: TGCGCCAGCAGCCGACAGGGCTTGGATACCATTCAGTACTTC. Its translation is CASSRQGLDTIQYF.